The T cell receptor beta chain described here comes from a study of blood T cell repertoires in COVID-19. Study-wide background: COVID-19 samples collected from the United States, Italy and Spain covered acute and convalescent phases. PBMCs, B-cell-depleted T cells, or T cells were the source of the cDNA or gDNA that made up the material.

This clone was detected once. Other DNA variants within this sample encode the same CDR3. The CDR3 runs to 13 residues. The germline V gene encodes CDR1 SGHRS and CDR2 YFSETQ. Trimming removed 2 bases at V and 4 bases at J, with 6 bases between. Authors' methods: For nucleated cells, counts were estimated from reference gene primer amplification. The assay was immunoSEQ multiplex PCR, and TCRdb's table has in-frame clones only and misses some. For V, J and clone size, that table is used; D and trimming come from the DNA. Of more than 85,000 clones in the sample, approximately 81% were seen once. This chain connects TRBV5-1 to TRBJ2-2, with a tentative D call TRBD1 (5 bases). This sequence originates from a man aged 60 to 69 with acute or convalescent COVID-19. Sample: peripheral blood. CDR3 bases: TGCGCCAGCAGCTTAGGGGTCACCGGGGAGCTGTTTTTT. It encodes CASSLGVTGELFF.